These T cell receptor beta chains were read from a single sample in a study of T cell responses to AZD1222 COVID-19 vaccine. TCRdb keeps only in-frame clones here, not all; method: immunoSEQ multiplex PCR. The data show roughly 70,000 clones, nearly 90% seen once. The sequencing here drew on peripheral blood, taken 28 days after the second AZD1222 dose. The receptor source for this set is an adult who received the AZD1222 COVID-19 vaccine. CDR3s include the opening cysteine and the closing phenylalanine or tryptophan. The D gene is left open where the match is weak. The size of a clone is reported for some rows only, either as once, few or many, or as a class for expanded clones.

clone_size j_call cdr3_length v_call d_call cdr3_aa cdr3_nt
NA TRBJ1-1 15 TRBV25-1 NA CASRKEGRDAAEAFF TGTGCCAGCCGCAAGGAGGGACGGGATGCGGCTGAAGCTTTCTTT
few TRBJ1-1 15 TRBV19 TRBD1 CASSMQGARATEAFF TGTGCCAGTAGTATGCAGGGGGCGCGTGCGACTGAAGCTTTCTTT
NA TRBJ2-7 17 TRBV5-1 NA CASSLGLDAPGTYEQYF TGCGCCAGCAGCTTGGGCCTGGACGCGCCAGGGACCTACGAGCAGTACTTC
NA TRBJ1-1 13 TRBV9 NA CASSVDKGAEAFF TGTGCCAGCAGCGTAGATAAGGGCGCTGAAGCTTTCTTT
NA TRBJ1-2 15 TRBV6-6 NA CASSYFQGIDYGYTF TGTGCCAGCAGTTACTTCCAGGGGATAGACTATGGCTACACCTTC
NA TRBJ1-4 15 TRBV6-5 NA CASSPAPATNEKLFF TGTGCCAGCAGTCCTGCACCGGCAACTAATGAAAAACTGTTTTTT
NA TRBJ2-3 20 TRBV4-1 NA CASSQDLPSRGHASTDTQYF TGCGCCAGCAGCCAAGATCTCCCATCGCGGGGCCATGCTAGCACAGATACGCAGTATTTT
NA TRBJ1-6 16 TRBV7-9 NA CASSSPPGHQNSPLHF TGTGCCAGCAGCTCCCCCCCGGGACATCAAAATTCACCCCTCCACTTT
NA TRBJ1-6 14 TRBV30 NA CAWSLQTGGSPLHF TGTGCCTGGAGTCTACAGACAGGTGGATCACCCCTCCACTTT
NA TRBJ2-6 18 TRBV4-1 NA CASSPWGRLPSGANVLTF TGCGCCAGCAGCCCTTGGGGTAGGCTCCCCTCTGGGGCCAACGTCCTGACTTTC
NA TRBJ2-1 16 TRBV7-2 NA CASSPSGRGHYNEQFF TGTGCCAGCAGCCCCTCGGGGCGGGGGCACTACAATGAGCAGTTCTTC
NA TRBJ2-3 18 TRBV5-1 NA CASSLVGGTHTPSDTQYF TGCGCCAGCAGCCTAGTTGGGGGCACACATACCCCTTCAGATACGCAGTATTTT
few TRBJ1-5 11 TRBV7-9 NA CASTARGPQHF TGTGCCAGCACCGCAAGGGGACCCCAGCATTTT
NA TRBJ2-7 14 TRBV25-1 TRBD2 CASSEGGVTYEQYF TGTGCCAGCAGTGAAGGGGGGGTTACTTACGAGCAGTACTTC
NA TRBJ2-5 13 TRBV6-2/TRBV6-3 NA CASSSGRTGTQYF TGTGCCAGCAGCTCCGGTCGCACGGGGACCCAGTACTTC
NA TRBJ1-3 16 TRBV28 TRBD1 CASSVNRGPSGNTIYF TGTGCCAGCAGTGTAAACAGGGGGCCCTCTGGAAACACCATATATTTT
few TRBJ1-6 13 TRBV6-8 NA CAGEARYNSPLHF TGTGCCGGGGAAGCCAGATATAATTCACCCCTCCACTTT
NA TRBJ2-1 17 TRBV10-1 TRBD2 CASSESFGSGTYNEQFF TGCGCCAGCAGTGAGTCGTTCGGTAGCGGGACATACAATGAGCAGTTCTTC
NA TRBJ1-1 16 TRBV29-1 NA CSVPGPHSSMNTEAFF TGCAGCGTCCCGGGACCCCATTCCTCTATGAACACTGAAGCTTTCTTT
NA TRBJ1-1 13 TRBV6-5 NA CASALMPNTEAFF TGTGCCAGCGCCCTAATGCCGAACACTGAAGCTTTCTTT
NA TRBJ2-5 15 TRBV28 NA CASSLSGAGKETQYF TGTGCCAGCAGTTTATCCGGGGCCGGTAAGGAGACCCAGTACTTC
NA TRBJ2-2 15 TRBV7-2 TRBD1 CASSLGGQDTGELFF TGTGCCAGCAGCTTAGGGGGACAGGACACCGGGGAGCTGTTTTTT
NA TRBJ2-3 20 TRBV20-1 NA CSASARGRLADKTSTDTQYF TGCAGTGCTAGTGCGAGGGGACGTCTAGCCGACAAAACTAGCACAGATACGCAGTATTTT
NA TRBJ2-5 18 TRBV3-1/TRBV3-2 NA CASSQGRRASAAQETQYF TGTGCCAGCAGCCAAGGAAGACGGGCTTCAGCGGCCCAAGAGACCCAGTACTTC
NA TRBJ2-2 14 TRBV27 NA CASSLKPRAGELFF TGTGCCAGCAGTTTAAAACCACGGGCCGGGGAGCTGTTTTTT
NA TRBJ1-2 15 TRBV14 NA CASSQDPGLNYGYTF TGTGCCAGCAGCCAAGATCCGGGGCTTAACTATGGCTACACCTTC
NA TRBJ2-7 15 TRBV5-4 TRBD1 CASSLGGTGAYEQYF TGTGCCAGCAGCTTGGGGGGGACAGGGGCCTACGAGCAGTACTTC
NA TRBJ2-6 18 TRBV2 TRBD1 CASTRGWAGGGGANVLTF TGTGCCAGCACCCGTGGTTGGGCAGGGGGCGGTGGGGCCAACGTCCTGACTTTC
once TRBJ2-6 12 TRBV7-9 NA CASSLAGDVLTF TGTGCCAGCAGCTTAGCAGGGGACGTCCTGACTTTC
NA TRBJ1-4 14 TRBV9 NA CASSPGTANEKLFF TGTGCCAGCAGTCCGGGGACGGCTAATGAAAAACTGTTTTTT
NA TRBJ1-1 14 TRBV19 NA CASSIGGSLGKAFF TGTGCCAGTAGTATAGGGGGGTCCCTCGGGAAGGCTTTCTTT
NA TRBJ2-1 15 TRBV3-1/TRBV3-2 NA CASSPRRPSYNEQFF TGTGCCAGCAGCCCCAGACGACCCTCCTACAATGAGCAGTTCTTC
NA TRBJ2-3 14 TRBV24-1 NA CATSDLQGTDTQYF TGTGCCACCAGTGATTTGCAGGGGACAGATACGCAGTATTTT
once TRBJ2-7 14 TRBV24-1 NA CATSDLQSGRGQYF TGTGCCACCAGTGATTTGCAAAGTGGTCGGGGGCAGTACTTC
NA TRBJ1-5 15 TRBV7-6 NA CASSLGGGAGQPQHF TGTGCCAGCAGCTTAGGTGGGGGCGCAGGCCAGCCCCAGCATTTT
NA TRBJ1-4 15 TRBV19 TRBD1 CASSTGQGADEKLFF TGTGCCAGTAGTACCGGACAGGGGGCCGATGAAAAACTGTTTTTT
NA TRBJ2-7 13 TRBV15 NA CATSPSGRDEQYF TGTGCCACCAGCCCAAGCGGGCGTGACGAGCAGTACTTC
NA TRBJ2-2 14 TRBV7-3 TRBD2 CASSPAGATGELFF TGTGCCAGCAGCCCAGCGGGAGCCACCGGGGAGCTGTTTTTT
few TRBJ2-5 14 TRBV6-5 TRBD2 CASRGLAEVETQYF TGTGCCAGCAGAGGCCTAGCGGAGGTAGAGACCCAGTACTTC
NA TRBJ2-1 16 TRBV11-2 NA CASSLDTGRGTDEQFF TGTGCCAGCAGCTTAGATACAGGGAGGGGGACCGATGAGCAGTTCTTC